This TCR beta chain was recovered during a study of CD8 T cells in ankylosing spondylitis. Study-wide results and caveats: Some of the motif variants had earlier been found in reactive arthritis patients' fluid and blood. As reported, disease-linked clones showed significant enrichment in matched ankylosing spondylitis synovial fluid. Typical of ankylosing spondylitis blood, it appeared, was a TCR beta motif of under 10 highly homologous variants.

Comment on this clonotype: Its antigen remains unidentified.

For TCR beta, libraries came from quantitative 5'-RACE with molecular barcodes. Each CDR3 protein is one row after TCRdb ran MiXCR on the 5' RACE reads. The sample records more than 30,000 distinct CDR3 sequences, about 10% being singletons. Sequenced sample: synovial fluid, either unsorted or a sorted T cell fraction (not recorded which). The TCR sequence derives from a male donor with ankylosing spondylitis.

DNA of the CDR3: TGTGCCAGCAGCCAACAGCGGGGAAACAAGGCAGATACGCAGTATTTT. As protein: CASSQQRGNKADTQYF. The chain uses TRBV5-5 and TRBJ2-3, with 7 nucleotides matching TRBD2. V was pared by 4 bases and J by 4 bases, with 12 bases of the junction left unmatched. The CDR3 has 16 residues. Germline-derived CDR1 and CDR2 are SGHKS and YYEKEE (reference sequence).